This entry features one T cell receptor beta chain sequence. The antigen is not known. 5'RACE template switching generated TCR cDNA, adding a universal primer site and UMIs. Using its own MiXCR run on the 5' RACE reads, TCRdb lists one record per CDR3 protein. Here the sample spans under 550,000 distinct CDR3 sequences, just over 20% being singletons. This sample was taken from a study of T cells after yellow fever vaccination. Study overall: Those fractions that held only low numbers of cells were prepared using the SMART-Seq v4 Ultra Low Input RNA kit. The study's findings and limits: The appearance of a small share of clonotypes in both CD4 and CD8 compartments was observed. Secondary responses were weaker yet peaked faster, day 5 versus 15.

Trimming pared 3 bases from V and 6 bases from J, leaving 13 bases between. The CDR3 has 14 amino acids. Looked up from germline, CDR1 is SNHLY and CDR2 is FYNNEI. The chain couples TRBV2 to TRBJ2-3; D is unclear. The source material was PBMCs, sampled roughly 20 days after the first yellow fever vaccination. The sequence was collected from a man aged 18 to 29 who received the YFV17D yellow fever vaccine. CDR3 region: CASSDRSNGDTQYF. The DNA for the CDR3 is TGTGCCAGCAGTGACAGGTCGAATGGGGATACGCAGTATTTT.